The rows below give T cell receptor beta chains drawn from one sample of a study of T-cell reconstitution after alpha-beta-depleted transplantation in children. MiXCR, run by TCRdb on the PCR reads, gives a single entry per CDR3 protein. There are a few hundred thousand distinct CDR3 sequences in the sample; 9.7% occur only once, and 5% to 5.5% lies in the top ten. The sequenced sample was PBMCs from the stem cell graft donor, obtained from the stem cell graft. These receptors were obtained from a human donor who donated a stem cell graft to a child with SCID. Each CDR3 is given with its conserved first and last residue. The D gene is left open where the match is weak. Some rows have no size entry. The others give once, few or many, or a class for an expanded clone.

>TRBD2|TRBV5-1|many|TRBJ2-3
TGCGCCAGCAGCCCCCTCCCTAGCGGGGGGGAGAAGACGCAGTATTTT
CASSPLPSGGEKTQYF
>-|TRBV30|-|TRBJ1-5
TGTGCCTGGAGCTCCGGGGCCCCCTTGGGGCCCCAGCATTTT
CAWSSGAPLGPQHF
>TRBD1|TRBV29-1|many|TRBJ1-1
TGCAGCGGCTCGACAGGGGCGAGGACTGAAGCTTTCTTT
CSGSTGARTEAFF
>TRBD1|TRBV19|many|TRBJ1-5
TGTGCCAGTAAGGCGGGTGGGACAGGGGGCAATCAGCCCCAGCATTTT
CASKAGGTGGNQPQHF
>TRBD1|TRBV23-1|few|TRBJ2-7
TGCGCCAGGAAACTCCGGGACAGGCTCAACGAGCAGTACTTC
CARKLRDRLNEQYF
>TRBD1|TRBV20-1|many|TRBJ1-2
TGCAGTGCCGTCGCTACAGGGGGCCCCTATGGCTACACCTTC
CSAVATGGPYGYTF
>-|TRBV2|many|TRBJ2-7
TGTGCCAGCAGTGAGCCGGCAGGGCTAAGCGAGCAGTACTTC
CASSEPAGLSEQYF
>TRBD2|TRBV20-1|many|TRBJ2-1
TGCAGTGCCCATAGCGGGTGGAGCTCCTACAATGAGCAGTTCTTC
CSAHSGWSSYNEQFF
>-|TRBV3-1|many|TRBJ1-1
TGTGCCAGCAGCCCGTCCGGCGGGTGGGGCACTGAAGCTTTCTTT
CASSPSGGWGTEAFF
>-|TRBV12-3/TRBV12-4|many|TRBJ2-7
TGTGCCAGCAGCGACAAAGGGGCATACGAGCAGTACTTC
CASSDKGAYEQYF
>TRBD2|TRBV10-3|many|TRBJ2-3
TGTGCCATCAGAACGACTAGCGGGAACACAGATACGCAGTATTTT
CAIRTTSGNTDTQYF
>-|TRBV5-1|-|TRBJ2-7
TGCGCCAGCAGCTTCGACAGCGGCGAGCAGTACTTC
CASSFDSGEQYF
>-|TRBV2|-|TRBJ2-7
TGTGCCAGCAGTGAAGGAGGATTTGACTCCTACGAGCAGTACTTC
CASSEGGFDSYEQYF
>-|TRBV5-5|many|TRBJ2-5
TGTGCCAGCAGCTGGGCCGGGACATTCCAAGAGACCCAGTACTTC
CASSWAGTFQETQYF
>-|TRBV7-9|many|TRBJ2-3
TGTGCCTTGGGAGGGGGAAGGACAGATACGCAGTATTTT
CALGGGRTDTQYF
>-|TRBV20-1|many|TRBJ1-2
TGCAGTGCTAGAAGTGTCGAACCCCCTGAGGATGGCTACACCTTC
CSARSVEPPEDGYTF
>-|TRBV20-1|-|TRBJ2-6
TGCTGTGCTAGAAAGGGTGGTACCCGATCTGGGGCCAACGTCCTGACTTTC
CCARKGGTRSGANVLTF